The source of this TCR beta chain is a study of cytomegalovirus exposure and HLA in healthy donors. Points from the study as a whole: It was reported in a later analysis that an Asian-associated ancestry cluster showed fewer N-insertions than the approximately 690-donor mean. Reportedly, diagnosis of cytomegalovirus status by the classifier showed high specificity and sensitivity.

With regard to this clone: The antigen remains undetermined.

It was with 60 Vbeta and 13 Jbeta primers that the PCR ran. Libraries were prepared by immunoSEQ multiplex PCR; TCRdb keeps only in-frame clonotypes and omits some of them. This sample yields 150,000 to 200,000 clones, of which around 82% are seen a single time; approximately 2.5% belongs to the top ten. This TCR came from a man between 60 and 70 years old in good health and CMV-seronegative. Sequenced input: PBMCs.

This chain's CDR3 is CASLRTSGRGEQYF. In DNA, the CDR3 is TGTGCCAGCCTTCGGACTAGCGGGAGAGGCGAGCAGTACTTC. The chain employs TRBV7-2 and TRBJ2-7; 13 bases are shared with TRBD2. J lost 6 bases, V lost 8 bases, and 7 bases had no gene match. CDR1 is SGHTA, CDR2 FQGNSA, per germline. The CDR3 runs 14 residues.